Listed here are 5 T cell receptor beta chains from one sample, sequenced in a study of shared clonotypes between healthy human individuals. The data were produced by immunoSEQ multiplex PCR, yet TCRdb's version contains in-frame clones alone and is incomplete. The table records over a million clones, approximately 98% of them present only once. Sequencing input: naive CD4+ T cells sorted from blood. As to subset: CD45RA+ positively selected. These receptors were taken from a man aged 25-40 years in good health.

This chain uses TRBV11-1 with TRBJ2-3; 11 bases match TRBD2. Germline-derived CDR1 and CDR2 are SGHAT and FQDESV (reference sequence). V shed 2 bases and J 5 bases; nucleotides not matched to a gene: 9. This CDR3 has 17 residues. The CDR3 coding sequence is TGTGCCAGCAGCTTAAGTTTACTAGCGGGAGTTAGAGATACGCAGTATTTT. It specifies CASSLSLLAGVRDTQYF. The full variable domain, in which reference TRBV11-1 and TRBJ2-3 provide the parts outside the CDR3, is EAEVAQSPRYKITEKSQAVAFWCDPISGHATLYWYRQILGQGPELLVQFQDESVVDDSQLPKDRFSAERLKGVDSTLKIQPAELGDSAMYLCASSLSLLAGVRDTQYFGPGTRLTVL.

On this clone: Other nucleotide sequences from this sample produce the same CDR3. The chain combines TRBV6-5 with TRBJ1-3, with no clear D. Trimming cost V 6 bases and J 4 bases, with 4 bases left between them. The germline gives CDR1 MNHEY, CDR2 SVGAGI. The CDR3 is made up of 11 amino acids. Here the CDR3 DNA reads TGTGCCAGCAGAAGGGGAAACACCATATATTTT. It is translated as CASRRGNTIYF.

The chain is built from TRBV29-1 and TRBJ1-1; D ambiguous. Trimming shortened V by 5 bases and J by 1 base, and 2 bases separated the two germline ends. Germline CDR1 reads SQVTM; CDR2 reads ANQGSEA. This CDR3 spans 10 amino acids. Here the CDR3 reads CSVKNTEAFF. CDR3 nucleotides: TGCAGCGTTAAGAACACTGAAGCTTTCTTT.

The chain employs TRBV5-1 and TRBJ1-3; D is perhaps TRBD1 (6 bases). Trimming pared 0 bases from V and 5 bases from J, leaving 12 bases between. The CDR3 covers 15 residues. Germline CDR1 SGHRS, CDR2 YFSETQ. The CDR3 nucleotides are TGCGCCAGCAGCTTGGGAACAGGGAACAGAAACACCATATATTTT. Protein: CASSLGTGNRNTIYF.

This chain joins TRBV5-1 and TRBJ2-3, with D unresolved. The CDR3 runs to 14 residues. The germline gives CDR1 SGHRS, CDR2 YFSETQ. Trimming left V 1 base short and J 2 bases short, with 8 bases between. The CDR3 loop is CASSLSQNTDTQYF. CDR3 DNA sequence: TGCGCCAGCAGCTTGAGTCAGAACACAGATACGCAGTATTTT.